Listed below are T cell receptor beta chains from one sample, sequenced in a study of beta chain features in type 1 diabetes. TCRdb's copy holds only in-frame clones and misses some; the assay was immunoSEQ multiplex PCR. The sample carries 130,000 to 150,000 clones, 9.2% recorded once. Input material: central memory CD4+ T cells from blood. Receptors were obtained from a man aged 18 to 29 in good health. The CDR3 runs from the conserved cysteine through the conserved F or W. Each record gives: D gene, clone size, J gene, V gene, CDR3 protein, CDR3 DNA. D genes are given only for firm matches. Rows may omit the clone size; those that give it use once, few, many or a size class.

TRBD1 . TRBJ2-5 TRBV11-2 CASSLTGGAETQYF TGTGCCAGCAGCCTAACAGGGGGCGCGGAGACCCAGTACTTC
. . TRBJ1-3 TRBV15 CATSRDINSGNTIYF TGTGCCACCAGCAGAGATATTAATTCTGGAAACACCATATATTTT
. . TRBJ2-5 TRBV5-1 CASSPRGAVETQYF TGCGCCAGCAGCCCGCGGGGAGCGGTGGAGACCCAGTACTTC
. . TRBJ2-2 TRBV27 CASSSWREYGELFF TGTGCCAGCAGTTCCTGGCGGGAATACGGGGAGCTGTTTTTT
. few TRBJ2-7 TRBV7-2 CASTAGATYEQYF TGTGCCAGCACCGCGGGGGCCACCTACGAGCAGTACTTC
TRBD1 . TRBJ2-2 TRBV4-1 CASSEVWDRGGELFF TGCGCCAGCAGCGAAGTTTGGGACAGGGGAGGGGAGCTGTTTTTT
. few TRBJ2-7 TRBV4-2 CASSPPVRLREQYF TGTGCCAGCAGCCCACCCGTGCGATTGAGAGAGCAGTACTTC
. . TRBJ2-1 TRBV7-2 CASSLEGPAYNEQFF TGTGCCAGCAGCTTAGAGGGGCCAGCCTACAATGAGCAGTTCTTC
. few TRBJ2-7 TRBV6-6 CASSPAEGARGQYF TGTGCCAGCAGCCCGGCGGAGGGGGCGCGTGGGCAGTACTTC
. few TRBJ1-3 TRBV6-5 CASRERGEVVNTIYF TGTGCCAGCAGGGAGAGAGGGGAGGTCGTAAACACCATATATTTT
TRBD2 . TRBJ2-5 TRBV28 CASSLGGEETQYF TGTGCCAGCAGTTTAGGGGGGGAAGAGACCCAGTACTTC
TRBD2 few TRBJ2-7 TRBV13 CASSPSGGAWEQYF TGTGCCAGCAGCCCTAGCGGGGGGGCTTGGGAGCAGTACTTC
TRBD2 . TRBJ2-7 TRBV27 CASSFSLAGGYSYEQYF TGTGCCAGCAGTTTCTCCCTAGCGGGGGGCTACTCCTACGAGCAGTACTTC
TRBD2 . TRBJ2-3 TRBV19 CASSTVLAGGPGTQYF TGTGCCAGTAGTACAGTACTAGCGGGGGGGCCCGGTACGCAGTATTTT
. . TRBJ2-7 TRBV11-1 CASSSRSAGDEQYF TGTGCCAGCAGCTCCCGGTCAGCCGGGGACGAGCAGTACTTC
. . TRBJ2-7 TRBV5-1 CASSLHLGDAYEQYF TGCGCCAGCAGCTTGCATCTAGGGGATGCCTACGAGCAGTACTTC
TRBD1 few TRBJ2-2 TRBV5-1 CASSTGQGRTGELFF TGCGCCAGCAGCACAGGACAGGGAAGGACCGGGGAGCTGTTTTTT
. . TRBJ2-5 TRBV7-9 CASDDRKQETQYF TGTGCCAGCGACGACAGGAAACAAGAGACCCAGTACTTC
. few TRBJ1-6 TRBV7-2 CASSRPGDNSPLHF TGTGCCAGCAGCCGCCCAGGGGATAATTCACCCCTCCACTTT
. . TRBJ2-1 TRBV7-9 CASSLPGGTNEQFF TGTGCCAGCAGCCTTCCGGGGGGCACGAATGAGCAGTTCTTC
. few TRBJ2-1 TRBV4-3 CASSQEFGNEQFF TGCGCCAGCAGCCAAGAGTTCGGCAATGAGCAGTTCTTC
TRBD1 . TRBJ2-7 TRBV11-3 CASSPRTGGGYEQYF TGTGCCAGCAGCCCGCGGACAGGGGGGGGCTACGAGCAGTACTTC
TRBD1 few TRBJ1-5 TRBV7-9 CASSLGQGARNQPQHF TGTGCCAGCAGCTTAGGACAGGGGGCGCGCAATCAGCCCCAGCATTTT
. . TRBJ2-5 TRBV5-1 CASSLAQLMTQYF TGCGCCAGCAGCTTGGCACAGTTGATGACCCAGTACTTC
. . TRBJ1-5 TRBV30 CAWSPSDNQPQHF TGTGCCTGGAGTCCCAGTGACAATCAGCCCCAGCATTTT
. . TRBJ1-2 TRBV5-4 CASSHKDWNYGYTF TGTGCCAGCAGCCACAAGGACTGGAACTATGGCTACACCTTC
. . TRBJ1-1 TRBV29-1 CSVRGSMNTEAFF TGCAGCGTTCGGGGAAGCATGAACACTGAAGCTTTCTTT
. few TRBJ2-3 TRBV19 CASRPPGAHTDTQYF TGTGCCAGTAGGCCACCAGGGGCCCACACAGATACGCAGTATTTT
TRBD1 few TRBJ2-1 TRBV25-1 CASSERQGANNEQFF TGTGCCAGCAGTGAAAGACAGGGGGCGAACAATGAGCAGTTCTTC
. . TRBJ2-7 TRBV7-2 CASSFTTGGGYEQYF TGTGCCAGCAGCTTCACGACAGGCGGGGGCTACGAGCAGTACTTC
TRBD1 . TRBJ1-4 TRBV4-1 CASSPDGTVNEKLFF TGCGCCAGCAGCCCTGACGGGACAGTTAATGAAAAACTGTTTTTT
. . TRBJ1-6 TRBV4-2 CASSQEQPGSPLHF TGTGCCAGCAGCCAAGAACAGCCGGGGTCACCCCTCCACTTT
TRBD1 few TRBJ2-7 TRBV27 CASSPDRVVYEQYF TGTGCCAGCAGCCCCGACAGGGTGGTCTACGAGCAGTACTTC
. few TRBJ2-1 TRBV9 CASSGGLLNEQFF TGTGCCAGCAGCGGGGGACTCCTCAATGAGCAGTTCTTC
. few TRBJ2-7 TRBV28 CASSVLNSYEQYF TGTGCCAGCAGTGTTCTAAACTCCTACGAGCAGTACTTC
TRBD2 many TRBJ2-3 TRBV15 CATSRDLPLTSGGRRDTQYF TGTGCCACCAGCAGAGATCTCCCTCTAACTAGCGGGGGGCGGAGGGATACGCAGTATTTT
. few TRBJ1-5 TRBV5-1 CASSLATDRTAHNQPQHF TGCGCCAGCAGCTTGGCGACCGATCGGACAGCGCACAATCAGCCCCAGCATTTT
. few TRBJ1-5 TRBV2 CASSETRLYQPQHF TGTGCCAGCAGTGAAACTCGCCTGTATCAGCCCCAGCATTTT
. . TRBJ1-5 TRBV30 CAWSGDSDQPQHF TGTGCCTGGAGCGGCGACAGCGATCAGCCCCAGCATTTT
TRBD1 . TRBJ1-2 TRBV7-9 CASSLLGQAVPTF TGTGCCAGCAGCTTATTGGGACAGGCCGTTCCCACCTTC
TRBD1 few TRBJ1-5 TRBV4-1 CASSQERAGTGNQPQHF TGCGCCAGCAGCCAAGAGAGGGCCGGGACAGGCAATCAGCCCCAGCATTTT
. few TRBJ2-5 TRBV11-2 CASSFDRRETQYF TGTGCCAGCAGCTTCGACAGGAGAGAGACCCAGTACTTC
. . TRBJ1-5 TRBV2 CASSGRGRSNQPQHF TGTGCCAGCAGTGGGAGGGGAAGGAGCAATCAGCCCCAGCATTTT
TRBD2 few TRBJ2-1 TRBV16 CASNTGGAEQFF TGTGCCAGCAATACGGGAGGGGCTGAGCAGTTCTTC
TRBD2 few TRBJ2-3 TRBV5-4 CASSREGASTDTQYF TGTGCCAGCAGCCGGGAGGGAGCCAGCACAGATACGCAGTATTTT
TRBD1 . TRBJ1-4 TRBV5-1 CASSLDRGLSTNEKLFF TGCGCCAGCAGCTTGGACAGGGGGCTCTCGACTAATGAAAAACTGTTTTTT
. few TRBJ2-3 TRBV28 CASSWGGITDTQYF TGTGCCAGCAGTTGGGGCGGAATCACAGATACGCAGTATTTT
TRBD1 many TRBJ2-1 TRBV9 CASSPWTGENEQFF TGTGCCAGCAGCCCTTGGACAGGGGAAAATGAGCAGTTCTTC
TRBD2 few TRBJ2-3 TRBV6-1 CASSGKVAGDTDTQYF TGTGCCAGCAGTGGGAAGGTAGCGGGGGACACAGATACGCAGTATTTT
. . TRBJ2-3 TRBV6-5 CASSYRATTDTQYF TGTGCCAGCAGTTATCGCGCTACCACAGATACGCAGTATTTT
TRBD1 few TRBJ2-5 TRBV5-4 CASSFRTGETQYF TGTGCCAGCAGCTTCCGGACAGGCGAGACCCAGTACTTC
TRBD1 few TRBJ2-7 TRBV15 CATSDRPGQDYEQYF TGTGCCACCAGCGATCGACCGGGACAGGACTACGAGCAGTACTTC
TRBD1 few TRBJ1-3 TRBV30 CAWSGTVGNTIYF TGTGCCTGGAGCGGGACAGTTGGAAACACCATATATTTT
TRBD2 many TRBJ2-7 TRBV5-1 CASSFGLGGTAYEQYF TGCGCCAGCAGCTTTGGGCTGGGGGGGACTGCCTACGAGCAGTACTTC